This T cell receptor beta chain came from a study of blood T cell repertoires in COVID-19. Background on the study: In each case, the material was cDNA or gDNA derived from T cells, B-cell-depleted T cells, or PBMCs.

How the authors handled the data: Reference gene primer amplification gave nucleated cell count estimates. Generated by immunoSEQ multiplex PCR, the TCRdb table keeps only in-frame clones and is missing some. V, J and clone size were drawn from that table, and D and trimming were deduced from the DNA. The sample includes roughly 200,000 clones, approximately 81% seen only once; the top ten take 20%. Germline CDR1 reads DFQATT; CDR2 reads SNEGSKA (reference sequence). CDR3 length equals 11 residues. Trimming pared 6 bases from V and 6 bases from J, leaving 12 bases between. Specimen: peripheral blood. This clonotype originated in a human donor in a cohort sampled during active COVID-19. V gene TRBV20-1 combines with J gene TRBJ2-7, with D tentatively TRBD1 (6 bases). The CDR3 loop is CSAYRVAEQYF. The CDR3 nucleotides are TGCAGTGCGTACAGGGTGGCCGAGCAGTACTTC.